This TCR beta chain derives from a study of identical twins' blood T cells. The CDR3 consists of 14 residues. TCRdb re-analysed the 5' RACE reads in MiXCR, keeping a single row per CDR3 protein. Seen here are a few hundred thousand distinct CDR3 sequences, over 25% observed once, and the top ten hold 6% to 7%. This clonotype was recorded at least ten times. An end of the junction differs from the germline gene, which may be a read error. Sequenced sample: PBMCs. The genes are TRBV12-3 or TRBV12-4 and TRBJ2-1, with 9 bases fitting TRBD2. The receptor was derived from a woman between 18 and 50 years old in good health. The CDR3 spells CASSYRLKAGGLIF. The CDR3 bases are TGTGCCAGCAGCTATCGTCTTAAGGCGGGGGGGCTGATCTTC.